This T cell receptor beta chain was sequenced during a study of regulatory T cells in long-lasting Graves disease. Looking at the study overall: The antithyroid drugs taken by newly diagnosed Graves' patients had been used for under 3 months. Study findings and constraints: Patients with persistent disease showed a bias toward TRBV28, TRBJ1-2 and TRBJ2-5.

CDR3 length equals 17 residues. In germline, CDR1 is SGHRS, CDR2 YFSETQ. The germline V and J ends were trimmed by 0 bases and 4 bases, with 19 bases remaining between them. The authors built TCR beta libraries using iRepertoire HTBI primers and Arm-PCR of CDR3 regions. TCRdb ran MiXCR on the multiplex PCR reads and lists one entry per CDR3 protein. Of a few hundred thousand distinct CDR3 sequences in the sample, about 18% were seen once. Sample time point: newly diagnosed GD, antithyroid drugs for less than 3 months. RNA isolated from PBMCs was used to make the TCR library. Patients all came to the study from an endocrinology department in Xi'an, China. Notes on this clonotype: Its antigen is not identified.

This same sample was also part of a study on T cells in Graves' hyperthyroidism and ophthalmopathy. This second report adds: Diagnosing involved the use of clinical symptoms, serum thyroxine and TRAb, thyroid ultrasound and orbital computed tomography.

The sequence was obtained from a woman in her twenties or thirties with Graves disease. The specimen was peripheral blood mononuclear cells (PBMCs), collected at new diagnosis, from a patient treated with antithyroid drugs. The rearrangement uses TRBV5-1 and TRBJ1-1, with D possibly being TRBD1 (6 bases). The CDR3 region is CASSLDYRASRGTEAFF. CDR3 nucleotide sequence: TGCGCCAGCAGCTTGGATTACAGGGCATCAAGGGGCACTGAAGCTTTCTTT.